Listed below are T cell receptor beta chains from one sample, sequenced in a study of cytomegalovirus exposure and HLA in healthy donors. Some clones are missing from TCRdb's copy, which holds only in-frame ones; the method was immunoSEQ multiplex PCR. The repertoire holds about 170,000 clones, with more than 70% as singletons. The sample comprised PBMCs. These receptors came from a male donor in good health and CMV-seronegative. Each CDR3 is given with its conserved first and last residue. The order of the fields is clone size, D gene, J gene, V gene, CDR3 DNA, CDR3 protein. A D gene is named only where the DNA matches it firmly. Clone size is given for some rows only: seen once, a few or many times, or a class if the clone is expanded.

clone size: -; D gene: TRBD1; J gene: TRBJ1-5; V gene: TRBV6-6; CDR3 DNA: TGTGCCAGCAGACCCCAACAGGGGTATCAGCCCCAGCATTTT; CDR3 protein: CASRPQQGYQPQHF
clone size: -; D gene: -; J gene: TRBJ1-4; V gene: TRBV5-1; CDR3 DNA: TGCGCCAGCAGCTTGGGCGCAACTAATGAAAAACTGTTTTTT; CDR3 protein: CASSLGATNEKLFF
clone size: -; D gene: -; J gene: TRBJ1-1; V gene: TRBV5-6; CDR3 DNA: TGTGCCAGCAGCCCCCCCGGTGGAGGCACAAAAGCTTTCTTT; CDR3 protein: CASSPPGGGTKAFF
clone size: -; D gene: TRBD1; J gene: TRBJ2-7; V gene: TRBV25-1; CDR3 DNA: TGTGCCAGCAGTGTTGGGACAGGGGGCTACGAGCAGTACTTC; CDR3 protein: CASSVGTGGYEQYF
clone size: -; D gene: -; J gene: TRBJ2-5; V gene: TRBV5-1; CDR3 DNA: TGCGCCAGCAGCTTGGCAGGGATTATGCATGGGACCCAGTACTTC; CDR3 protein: CASSLAGIMHGTQYF
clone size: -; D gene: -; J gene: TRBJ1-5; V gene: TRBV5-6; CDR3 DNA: TGTGCCAGCAACGCCGGGGAGGGTGGGCCCCAGCATTTT; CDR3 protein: CASNAGEGGPQHF
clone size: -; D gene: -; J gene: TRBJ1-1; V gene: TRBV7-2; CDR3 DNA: TGTGCCAGCAGCTTAGCCAGGAAGGCTTTCTTT; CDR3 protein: CASSLARKAFF
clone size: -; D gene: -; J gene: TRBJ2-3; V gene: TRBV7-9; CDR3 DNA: TGTGCCAGCAGCGTCGCTGGGGGGAGCACAGATACGCAGTATTTT; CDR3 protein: CASSVAGGSTDTQYF
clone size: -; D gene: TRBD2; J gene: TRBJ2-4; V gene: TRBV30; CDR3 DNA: TGTGCCGGCCAAGGGACTAGTATCTACCAAAACATTCAGTACTTC; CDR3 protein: CAGQGTSIYQNIQYF
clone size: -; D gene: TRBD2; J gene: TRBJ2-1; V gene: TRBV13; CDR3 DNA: TGTGCCAGCAGCAATGGACTAGCGGTAAATGAGCAGTTCTTC; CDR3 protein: CASSNGLAVNEQFF
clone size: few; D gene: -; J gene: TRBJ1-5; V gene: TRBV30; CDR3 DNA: TGTGCCTGGAGGACAGATAGCAATCAGCCCCAGCATTTT; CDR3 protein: CAWRTDSNQPQHF
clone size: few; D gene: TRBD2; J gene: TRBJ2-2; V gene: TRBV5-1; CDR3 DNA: TGCGCCAGCAGCTTGGACCCTAGCGGGAGTATTACCGGGGAGCTGTTTTTT; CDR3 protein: CASSLDPSGSITGELFF
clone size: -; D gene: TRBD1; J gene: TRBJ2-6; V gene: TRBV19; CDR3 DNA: TGTGCCAGTAGTATAGGGGACAGGCTGATATCTGGGGCCAACGTCCTGACTTTC; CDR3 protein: CASSIGDRLISGANVLTF
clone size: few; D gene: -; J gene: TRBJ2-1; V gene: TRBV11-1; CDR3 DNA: TGTGCCAGCAGCTTAATTAACCCTAGCGTGAACTCCTACAATGAGCAGTTCTTC; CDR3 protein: CASSLINPSVNSYNEQFF
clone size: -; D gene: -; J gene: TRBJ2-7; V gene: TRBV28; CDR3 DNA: TGTGCCAGCAGTCGCACCCCATTACGGACAGATTCCTACGAGCAGTACTTC; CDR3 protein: CASSRTPLRTDSYEQYF
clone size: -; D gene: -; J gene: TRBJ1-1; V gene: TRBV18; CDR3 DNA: TGTGCCAGCTCACCGGGTGGCGGGGGCCGCTTCCGAGCTTTCTTT; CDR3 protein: CASSPGGGGRFRAFF
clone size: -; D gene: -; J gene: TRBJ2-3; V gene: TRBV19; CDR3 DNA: TGTGCCAGTAACCCCCGTCCCCGCGGTACTAGCACAGATACGCAGTATTTT; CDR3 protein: CASNPRPRGTSTDTQYF
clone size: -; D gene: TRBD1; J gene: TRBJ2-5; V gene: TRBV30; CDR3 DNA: TGTGCCTGGAGTGTACGACAGGGCCGGGAGACCCAGTACTTC; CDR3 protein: CAWSVRQGRETQYF
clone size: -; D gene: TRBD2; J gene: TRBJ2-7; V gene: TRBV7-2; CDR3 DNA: TGTGCCAGCAGCCGAAGCGGGACTACCTACGAGCAGTACTTC; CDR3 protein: CASSRSGTTYEQYF
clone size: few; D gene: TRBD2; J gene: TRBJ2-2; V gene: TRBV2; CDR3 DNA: TGTGCCAGCAGTGACGGACTAGCGGTGAACACCGGGGAGCTGTTTTTT; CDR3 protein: CASSDGLAVNTGELFF
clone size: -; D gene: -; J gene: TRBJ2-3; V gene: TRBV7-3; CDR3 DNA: TGTGCCAGCAGCTTGTCAGACACAGATACGCAGTATTTT; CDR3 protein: CASSLSDTDTQYF
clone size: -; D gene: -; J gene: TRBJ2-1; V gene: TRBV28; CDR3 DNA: TGTGCCAGCAGTTTAGCACAGGTAGCAGACAATGAGCAGTTCTTC; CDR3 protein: CASSLAQVADNEQFF
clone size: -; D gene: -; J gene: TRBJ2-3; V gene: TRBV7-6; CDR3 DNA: TGTGCCAGCAGCCCAAGGGGGGGCGCCGGAGATACGCAGTATTTT; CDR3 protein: CASSPRGGAGDTQYF
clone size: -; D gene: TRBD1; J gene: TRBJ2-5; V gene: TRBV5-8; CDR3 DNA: TGTGCCAGCAGCTTGTTGCGACAGGGATCCGGTCAAGAGACCCAGTACTTC; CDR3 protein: CASSLLRQGSGQETQYF
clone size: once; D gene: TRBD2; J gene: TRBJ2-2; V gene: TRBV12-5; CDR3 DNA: TGTGCTAGTGGTTCGTACTTAGCGGGGATGAACACCGGGGAGCTGTTTTTT; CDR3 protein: CASGSYLAGMNTGELFF
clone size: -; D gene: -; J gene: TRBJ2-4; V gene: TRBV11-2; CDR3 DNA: TGTGCCAGCAGAGGGGCGGTCAAAAACATTCAGTACTTC; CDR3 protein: CASRGAVKNIQYF
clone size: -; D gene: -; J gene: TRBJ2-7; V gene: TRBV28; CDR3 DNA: TGTGCCAGCAGTTCGCCCGGGGGTGGCTACGAGCAGTACTTC; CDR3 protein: CASSSPGGGYEQYF
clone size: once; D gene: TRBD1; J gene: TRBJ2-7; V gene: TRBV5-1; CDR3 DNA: TGCGCCAGCAGCCGACAGGGGGCCTTATACGAGCAGTACTTC; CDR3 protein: CASSRQGALYEQYF
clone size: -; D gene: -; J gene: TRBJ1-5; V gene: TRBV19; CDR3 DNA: TGTGCCAGTAGCTCAGGAAACAATCAGCCCCAGCATTTT; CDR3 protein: CASSSGNNQPQHF
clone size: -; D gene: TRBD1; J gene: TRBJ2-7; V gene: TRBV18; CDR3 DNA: TGTGCCAGCTCACCAGGACAGGGGCAGGCCTACGAGCAGTACTTC; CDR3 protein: CASSPGQGQAYEQYF
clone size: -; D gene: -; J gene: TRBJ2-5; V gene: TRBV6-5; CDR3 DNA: TGTGCCAGCGGCGACGGCGGCCTCCAAGAGACCCAGTACTTC; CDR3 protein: CASGDGGLQETQYF
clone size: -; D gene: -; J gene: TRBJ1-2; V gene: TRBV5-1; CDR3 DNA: TGCGCCAGCAGCCCCGGCGGGACTGATGGCTACACCTTC; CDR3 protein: CASSPGGTDGYTF
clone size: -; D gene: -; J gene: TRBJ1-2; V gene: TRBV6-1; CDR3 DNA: TGTGCCAGCAGTTCCACGGGGAAGTATGGCTACACCTTC; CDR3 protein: CASSSTGKYGYTF
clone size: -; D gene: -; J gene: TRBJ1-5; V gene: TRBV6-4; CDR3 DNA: TGTGCCAGCAGTGTAAGTGGAGGGCCCAATCAGCCCCAGCATTTT; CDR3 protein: CASSVSGGPNQPQHF
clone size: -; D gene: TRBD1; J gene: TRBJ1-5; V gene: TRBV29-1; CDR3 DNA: TGCAGCGTTGTATTCCAGGGGGTCCATCAGCCCCAGCATTTT; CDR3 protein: CSVVFQGVHQPQHF
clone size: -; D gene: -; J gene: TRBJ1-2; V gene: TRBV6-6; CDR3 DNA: TGTGCCAGCAGTTACTCGCTGGACACCGGTGAAGGCTACACCTTC; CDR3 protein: CASSYSLDTGEGYTF
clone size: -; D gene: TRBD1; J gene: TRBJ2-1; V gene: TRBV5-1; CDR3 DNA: TGCGCCAGCAGCCCCAGGACAGGGGGCGATTCCTACAATGAGCAGTTCTTC; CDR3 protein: CASSPRTGGDSYNEQFF
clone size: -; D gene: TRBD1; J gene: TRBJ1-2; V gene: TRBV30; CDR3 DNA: TGTGCCCTAAGGGACAGAATTAACTATGGCTACACCTTC; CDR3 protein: CALRDRINYGYTF
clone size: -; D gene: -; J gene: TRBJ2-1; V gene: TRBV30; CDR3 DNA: TGTGCCTGCCTCTTGGCGGGACCCAAGAATGAGCAGTTCTTC; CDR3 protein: CACLLAGPKNEQFF
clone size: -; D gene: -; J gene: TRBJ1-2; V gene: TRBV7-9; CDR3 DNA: TGTTCCAGCAGCTTATTAGGAGAGCTTATCAAGTCTGACCCAGCTGGCTACACCTTC; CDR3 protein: CSSSLLGELIKSDPAGYTF
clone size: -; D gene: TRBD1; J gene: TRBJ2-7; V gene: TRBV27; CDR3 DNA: TGTGCCGCCGGACGGACAGGCCTCTACGAGCAGTACTTC; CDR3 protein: CAAGRTGLYEQYF
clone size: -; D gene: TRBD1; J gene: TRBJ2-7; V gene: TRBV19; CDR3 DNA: TGTGCCAGTAGTTCCGACAGGGTTGGGGCCTACGAGCAGTACTTC; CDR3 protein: CASSSDRVGAYEQYF
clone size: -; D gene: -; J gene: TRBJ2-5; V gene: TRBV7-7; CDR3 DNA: TGTGCCAGCAGCTTAGACTCCGGGATAAGTCAGTACTTC; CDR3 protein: CASSLDSGISQYF
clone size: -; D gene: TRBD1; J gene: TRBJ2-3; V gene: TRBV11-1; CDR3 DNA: TGTGCCAGCAGCTTCCAGAAGGGACAGACATTCACAGATACGCAGTATTTT; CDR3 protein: CASSFQKGQTFTDTQYF
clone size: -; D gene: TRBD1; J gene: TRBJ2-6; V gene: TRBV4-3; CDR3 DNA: TGCGCCAGCAGCAGGGATCACAGGGGTTCAGGGGCCAACGTCCTGACTTTC; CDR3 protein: CASSRDHRGSGANVLTF
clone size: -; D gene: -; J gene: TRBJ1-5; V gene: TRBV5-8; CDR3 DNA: TGTGCCAGCAGCTCCTTTGGAGCAGGGTCCGGGCAGCCCCAGCATTTT; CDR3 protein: CASSSFGAGSGQPQHF
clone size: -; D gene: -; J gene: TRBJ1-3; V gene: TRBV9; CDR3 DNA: TGTGCCAGCAGCCCGGGGGGGGGAAACACCATATATTTT; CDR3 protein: CASSPGGGNTIYF
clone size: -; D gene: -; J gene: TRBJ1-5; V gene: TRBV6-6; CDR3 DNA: TGTGCCAGCAGTTATGGGGGGAATCAGCCCCAGCATTTT; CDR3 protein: CASSYGGNQPQHF
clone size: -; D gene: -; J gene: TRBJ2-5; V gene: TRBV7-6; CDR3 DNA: TGTGCCAGCAGCCGAATTAGCGCGGAGACCCAGTACTTC; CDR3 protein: CASSRISAETQYF
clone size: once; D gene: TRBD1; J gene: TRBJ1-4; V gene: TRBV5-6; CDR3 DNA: TGTGCCAGCAGCTGGGGCCCGACAGGGGGAAATGAAAAACTGTTTTTT; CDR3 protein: CASSWGPTGGNEKLFF
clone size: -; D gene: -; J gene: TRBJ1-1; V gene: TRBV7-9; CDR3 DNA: TGTGCCAGCAGCTTGGAACAGGGGAACACTGAAGCTTTCTTT; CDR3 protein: CASSLEQGNTEAFF
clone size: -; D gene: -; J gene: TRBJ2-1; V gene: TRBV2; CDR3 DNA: TGTGCCAGCCAGGGGGGCTACAATGAGCAGTTCTTC; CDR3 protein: CASQGGYNEQFF
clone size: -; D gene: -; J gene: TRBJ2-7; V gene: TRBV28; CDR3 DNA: TGTGCCAGCAACCCACACAGCCTCTCATACGAGCAGTACTTC; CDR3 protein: CASNPHSLSYEQYF
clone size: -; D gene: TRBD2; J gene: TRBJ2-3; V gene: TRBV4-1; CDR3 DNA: TGCGCCAGCAGCCAAGGCCCCGTAGCGGGGGGGGAAGATACGCAGTATTTT; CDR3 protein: CASSQGPVAGGEDTQYF